These 24 T cell receptor beta chains were sequenced from one sample in a study of cytomegalovirus exposure and HLA in healthy donors (dated by TCRdb to 2017 to 2019). The library was obtained by the immunoSEQ multiplex PCR assay. Entries here come from immuneACCESS through TCRdb and include only in-frame sequences with V and J called. Some clones fail to appear in such tables; in the studies checked, an unresolved V gene covers under half of the shortfall, and the cause of the remainder is unknown. This sample comprises over 60,000 clones, around 96% of them detected only once. More than 4% of the sample lies in the top ten. Sequencing input: PBMCs. These receptors were collected from a woman aged 18-30 years in good health and CMV-seropositive.

V and J are TRBV4-3 and TRBJ2-2, with a weak D call TRBD2 (6 bases). Trimming stripped 4 bases from V and 4 bases from J, with 13 bases between. The CDR3 is 15 amino acids. In germline, CDR1 is LGHNA, CDR2 YSLEER. CDR3 amino acids: CASSLSGLSTGELFF. The CDR3 coding sequence is TGCGCCAGCAGCCTTAGCGGACTAAGCACCGGGGAGCTGTTTTTT.

Note on this clone: Its ends do not fully match the called genes, so a read error is possible. The rearrangement links TRBV11-3 to TRBJ2-6, with 9 bases that match TRBD1. The CDR3 runs 14 residues. Looked up from germline, CDR1 is SGHNT and CDR2 is YENEEA. The CDR3 here is CASSFRDRANVLTF. The CDR3 DNA sequence: TGTGCCAGCAGCTTTCGGGACAGGGCTAACGTCCTGACTTTC.

J is TRBJ2-3 and V is TRBV5-1; 7 bases are a match to TRBD2. Trimming took 3 bases from V and 0 from J; bases not matched to a gene: 4. The CDR3 has 15 amino acids. Looked up from germline, CDR1 is SGHRS and CDR2 is YFSETQ. CDR3 loop: CASSSTSVSTDTQYF. The CDR3 region has the DNA TGCGCCAGCAGCTCCACTAGCGTTAGCACAGATACGCAGTATTTT. The full variable domain, completed using reference TRBV5-1 and TRBJ2-3, is KAGVTQTPRYLIKTRGQQVTLSCSPISGHRSVSWYQQTPGQGLQFLFEYFSETQRNKGNFPGRFSGRQFSNSRSEMNVSTLELGDSALYLCASSSTSVSTDTQYFGPGTRLTVL.

This clone is a singleton in its sample. The chain uses TRBV19 and TRBJ2-1, with 12 bases that match TRBD2. This CDR3 region has 13 residues. The trim removed 6 bases at V and 9 bases at J, leaving 3 bases unmatched. The germline V gene has CDR1 LNHDA and CDR2 SQIVND (reference sequence). Written as DNA, the CDR3 is TGTGCCAGTAGGCGACTAGCGGGAGTTGAGCAGTTCTTC. Translating gives CASRRLAGVEQFF.

The chain links TRBV13 to TRBJ2-2; 7 bases fit TRBD2. Trimming removed 1 base from V and 4 bases from J; junction bases left unmatched: 9. This CDR3 comprises 17 residues. Germline loops: CDR1 PRHDT, CDR2 FYEKMQ (reference sequence). CDR3 in amino acids: CASSLVAREWSTGELFF. CDR3 DNA: TGTGCCAGCAGCTTAGTAGCGCGGGAGTGGAGCACCGGGGAGCTGTTTTTT.

V usage is TRBV18 and J usage is TRBJ2-7; unclear D gene. Germline V gives CDR1 KGHSH, CDR2 LQKENI. Trimming removed 0 bases from V and 0 bases from J, with 24 bases in between. The CDR3 consists of 20 residues. The chain's CDR3 is CASSPPPDPRSTSLSYEQYF. As DNA, the CDR3 is TGTGCCAGCTCACCACCGCCGGATCCTAGGTCCACTTCCCTCTCCTACGAGCAGTACTTC.

V and J are TRBV27 and TRBJ1-5; D not resolved. The CDR3 runs to 14 residues. Germline V gene lookup returns CDR1 MNHEY and CDR2 SMNVEV (reference sequence). The germline V and J ends were trimmed by 2 bases and 0 bases, with 5 bases remaining between them. CDR3 loop: CASSLHGSNQPQHF. As DNA, the CDR3 is TGTGCCAGCAGTTTACACGGTAGCAATCAGCCCCAGCATTTT.

The CDR3 reads CASSSRQGGNTEAFF. CDR3 sequence (DNA): TGTGCCAGCAGCTCACGACAAGGGGGGAACACTGAAGCTTTCTTT. The rearrangement links TRBV7-8 to TRBJ1-1; possibly TRBD1 for D (6 bases). This CDR3 is 15 amino acids long. Germline V CDR1 and CDR2: SGHVS, FQNEAQ. Trimming took 4 bases from V and 1 from J, leaving 13 bases between them. Full variable domain (missing parts from reference TRBV7-8 and TRBJ1-1): GAGVSQSPRYKVAKRGQDVALRCDPISGHVSLFWYQQALGQGPEFLTYFQNEAQLDKSGLPSDRFFAERPEGSVSTLKIQRTQQEDSAVYLCASSSRQGGNTEAFFGQGTRLTVV.

Details on this clone: The same CDR3 arises from other DNA sequences in this sample as well. The chain is built from TRBV28 and TRBJ2-7, with D perhaps matching TRBD1 (5 bases). The CDR3 extends over 14 amino acids. The germline V and J ends were trimmed by 1 base and 1 base, with 8 bases remaining between them. Germline V gene data show CDR1 as MDHEN and CDR2 as SYDVKM. The CDR3 DNA reads TGTGCCAGCAGTTTATCCGACAGTTCCTACGAGCAGTACTTC. Protein: CASSLSDSSYEQYF.

CDR3 DNA sequence: TGCGCCAGCAGCCAAGAGGGGGAGGGCAGGGGATTAACCGGGGAGCTGTTTTTT. Translated: CASSQEGEGRGLTGELFF. The chain links TRBV4-3 to TRBJ2-2; tentative D call: TRBD2 (7 bases). V was pared by 0 bases and J by 5 bases, with 19 bases between. This CDR3 is built from 18 residues. Germline assignment: CDR1 LGHNA and CDR2 YSLEER.

CDR3 in DNA: TGTGCCAGCAGTTTTATCGGCAGCGGGAGTTACGAGCAGTACTTC. This encodes CASSFIGSGSYEQYF. The chain uses TRBV28 and TRBJ2-7; 8 bases map to TRBD2. Germline CDR1 MDHEN, CDR2 SYDVKM. This CDR3 has 15 residues. Unmatched junction bases numbered 8, after V lost 3 bases and J lost 4 bases.

The chain employs TRBV5-6 and TRBJ2-1; 7 nucleotides agree with TRBD1. The CDR3 length is 14 residues. Germline V lookup: CDR1 SGHDT, CDR2 YYEEEE. J was trimmed by 6 bases and V by 5 bases; bases with no gene match: 8. The CDR3 here is CASSRTGRTNEQFF. The CDR3, as DNA: TGTGCCAGCAGTCGGACAGGCAGAACCAATGAGCAGTTCTTC. The full variable domain, its missing parts supplied by reference TRBV5-6 and TRBJ2-1, is DAGVTQSPTHLIKTRGQQVTLRCSPKSGHDTVSWYQQALGQGPQFIFQYYEEEERQRGNFPDRFSGHQFPNYSSELNVNALLLGDSALYLCASSRTGRTNEQFFGPGTRLTVL.

In the case of this clone: An end of the junction differs from the germline gene, which may be a read error. This chain uses TRBV7-7 with TRBJ2-3; D ambiguous. Germline CDR1 SSHAT, CDR2 FNYEAQ (reference sequence). The CDR3 is 16 residues long. CDR3 protein: CASSLGLPFSTDTQYF. CDR3 in DNA: TGTGCTAGCAGCTTAGGGCTCCCTTTTAGCACAGATACGCAGTATTTT.

This clone showed up just once. The genes are TRBV11-1 and TRBJ1-2, with 10 bases fitting TRBD1. Germline CDR1 SGHAT, CDR2 FQDESV (reference sequence). CDR3 size: 13 residues. J was trimmed by 6 bases and V by 5 bases; bases with no gene match: 3. CDR3: CASSAGTGDGYTF. The CDR3, as DNA: TGTGCCAGCAGCGCTGGGACAGGGGATGGCTACACCTTC.

The rearrangement uses TRBV6-5 and TRBJ1-1, with a tentative D call TRBD1 (6 bases). CDR3 length equals 12 residues. Between the trimmed V and J ends, which lost 6 bases and 4 bases, there was a span of 9 bases. Germline V gene data show CDR1 as MNHEY and CDR2 as SVGAGI. The CDR3 loop reads CASRRTATEAFF. The DNA of the CDR3 is TGTGCCAGCAGGAGGACAGCCACTGAAGCTTTCTTT.

The DNA for the CDR3 is TGTGCCAGCAGTTCGACAGGTGGGTGGCCCTACGAGCAGTACTTC. Protein product: CASSSTGGWPYEQYF. The V gene is TRBV7-9, the J gene TRBJ2-7, with D perhaps TRBD1 (6 bases). The V gene's germline CDR1 is SEHNR and CDR2 FQNEAQ (reference sequence). Trimming cost V 6 bases and J 2 bases, with 17 bases left between them. This CDR3 contains 15 residues.

The gene calls are TRBV19 and TRBJ2-7; tentatively, D is TRBD1 (6 bases). Trimming cost V 5 bases and J 2 bases, with 19 bases left between them. Germline loops: CDR1 LNHDA, CDR2 SQIVND (reference sequence). The CDR3 totals 16 residues. CDR3 in DNA: TGTGCCAGTAGTGTTCGACACAGGGATGTAGCCTACGAGCAGTACTTC. This encodes CASSVRHRDVAYEQYF.

The rearrangement uses TRBV10-3 and TRBJ1-2; 8 nucleotides agree with TRBD1. J was trimmed by 0 bases and V by 7 bases; bases with no gene match: 4. Germline loops: CDR1 ENHRY, CDR2 SYGVKD. The CDR3 loop spans 14 amino acids. The CDR3 reads CAITRQGSNYGYTF. For the CDR3, the DNA is TGTGCCATCACTAGACAGGGGTCTAACTATGGCTACACCTTC.

V usage is TRBV6-4 and J usage is TRBJ2-3, with 10 nucleotides matching TRBD1. CDR3 length: 14 residues. V shed 2 bases, J shed 4 bases, and the junction held 0 bases outside the gene matches. Germline V gene lookup returns CDR1 MRHNA and CDR2 SNTAGT. As DNA, the CDR3 is TGTGCCAGCAGTGACGGGACAGGGGCAGATACGCAGTATTTT. This codes for CASSDGTGADTQYF.

The chain employs TRBV10-3 and TRBJ2-7, with 13 bases lining up with TRBD2. This CDR3 comprises 13 residues. V lost 10 bases and J lost 5; bases outside the gene matches: 5. Per the germline V gene, CDR1 is ENHRY and CDR2 is SYGVKD. CDR3 region: CATGLAGANEQYF. For the CDR3, the DNA is TGTGCCACCGGACTAGCGGGAGCTAACGAGCAGTACTTC.

This chain joins TRBV7-2 and TRBJ2-7, with D uncertain. Per germline, CDR1 SGHTA and CDR2 FQGNSA. V was pared by 2 bases and J by 5 bases, with 10 bases between. The CDR3 spans 13 residues. Here the CDR3 reads CASSLSRQDEQYF. CDR3 nucleotides: TGTGCCAGCAGCTTATCTCGGCAGGACGAGCAGTACTTC.

The rearrangement joins TRBV2 to TRBJ2-1; tentatively, D is TRBD2 (5 bases). V shed 7 bases and J shed 6 bases, with 13 bases lying between them. The CDR3 extends over 13 amino acids. Looked up from germline, CDR1 is SNHLY and CDR2 is FYNNEI. This CDR3 is CASKVEGPNEQFF. The DNA for the CDR3 is TGTGCCAGCAAGGTAGAGGGCCCCAATGAGCAGTTCTTC.

V and J are TRBV9 and TRBJ2-1; 13 bases agree with TRBD2. V lost 4 bases and J lost 9; bases outside the gene matches: 7. This CDR3 region has 15 residues. CDR1 and CDR2 from the germline V gene are SGDLS and YYNGEE. The CDR3 sequence: CASSFRTSGSSEQFF. CDR3 nucleotides: TGTGCCAGCAGCTTCCGGACTAGCGGGAGCTCTGAGCAGTTCTTC.

CDR3 amino acids: CASRLPGQGYEQYF. CDR3 bases: TGCGCCAGCCGACTACCGGGACAGGGGTACGAGCAGTACTTC. This rearrangement joins TRBV5-1 to TRBJ2-7, with 10 bases identical to TRBD1. CDR1 and CDR2 (germline): SGHRS, YFSETQ. CDR3 length: 14 amino acids. Germline trimming cut 7 bases from V and 4 bases from J; bases unmatched to any gene: 8. Full variable domain (missing parts from reference TRBV5-1 and TRBJ2-7): KAGVTQTPRYLIKTRGQQVTLSCSPISGHRSVSWYQQTPGQGLQFLFEYFSETQRNKGNFPGRFSGRQFSNSRSEMNVSTLELGDSALYLCASRLPGQGYEQYFGPGTRLTVT.